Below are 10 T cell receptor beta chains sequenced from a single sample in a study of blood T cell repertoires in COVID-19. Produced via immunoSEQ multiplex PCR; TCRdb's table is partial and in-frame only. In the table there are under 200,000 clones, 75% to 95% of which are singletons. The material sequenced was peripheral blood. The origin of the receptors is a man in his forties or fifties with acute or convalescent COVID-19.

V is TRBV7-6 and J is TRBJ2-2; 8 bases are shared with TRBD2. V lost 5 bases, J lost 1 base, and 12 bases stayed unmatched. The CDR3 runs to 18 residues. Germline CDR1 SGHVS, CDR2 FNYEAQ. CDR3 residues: CASSPTSGGLLNTGELFF. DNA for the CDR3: TGTGCCAGCAGCCCAACGAGCGGGGGCTTACTGAACACCGGGGAGCTGTTTTTT.

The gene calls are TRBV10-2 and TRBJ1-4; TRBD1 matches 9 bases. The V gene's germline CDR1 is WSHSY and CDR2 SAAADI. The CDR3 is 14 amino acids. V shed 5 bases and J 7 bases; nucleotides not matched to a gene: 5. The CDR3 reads CASSLQGASEKLFF. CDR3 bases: TGCGCCAGCAGTTTACAGGGGGCGAGTGAAAAACTGTTTTTT.

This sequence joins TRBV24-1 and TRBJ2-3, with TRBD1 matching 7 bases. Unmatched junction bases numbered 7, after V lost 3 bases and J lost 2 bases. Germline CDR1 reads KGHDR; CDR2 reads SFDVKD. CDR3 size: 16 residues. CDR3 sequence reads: CATSDHRGANTDTQYF. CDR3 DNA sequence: TGTGCCACCAGTGATCACAGGGGCGCCAACACAGATACGCAGTATTTT.

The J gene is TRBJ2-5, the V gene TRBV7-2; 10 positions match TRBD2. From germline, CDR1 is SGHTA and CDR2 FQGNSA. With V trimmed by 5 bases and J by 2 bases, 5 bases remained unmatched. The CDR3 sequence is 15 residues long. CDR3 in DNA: TGTGCCAGCAGCCCAGGACTAGCGGCTCAAGAGACCCAGTACTTC. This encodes CASSPGLAAQETQYF.

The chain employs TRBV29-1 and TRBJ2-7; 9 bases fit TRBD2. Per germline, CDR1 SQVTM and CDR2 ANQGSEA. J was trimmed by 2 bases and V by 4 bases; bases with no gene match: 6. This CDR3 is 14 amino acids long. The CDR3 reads CSVAAVAGAYEQYF. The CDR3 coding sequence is TGCAGCGTTGCCGCGGTAGCGGGAGCCTACGAGCAGTACTTC.

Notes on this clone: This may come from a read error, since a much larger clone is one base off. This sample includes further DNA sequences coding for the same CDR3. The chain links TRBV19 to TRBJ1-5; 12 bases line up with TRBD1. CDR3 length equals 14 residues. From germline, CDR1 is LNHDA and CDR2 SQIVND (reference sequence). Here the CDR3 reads CASSGTGGNQPQHF. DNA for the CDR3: TGTGCCAGTAGTGGGACAGGGGGCAACCAGCCCCAGCATTTT.

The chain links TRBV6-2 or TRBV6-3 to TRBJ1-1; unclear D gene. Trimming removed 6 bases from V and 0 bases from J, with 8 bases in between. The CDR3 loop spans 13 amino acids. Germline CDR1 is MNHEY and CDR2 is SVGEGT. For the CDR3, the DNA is TGTGCCAGCAGCATGACACTGAACACTGAAGCTTTCTTT. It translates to CASSMTLNTEAFF.

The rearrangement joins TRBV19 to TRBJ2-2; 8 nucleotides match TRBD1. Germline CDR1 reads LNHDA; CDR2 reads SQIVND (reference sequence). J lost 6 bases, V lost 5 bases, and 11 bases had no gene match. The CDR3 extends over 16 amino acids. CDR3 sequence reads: CASSVRQGRLAGELFF. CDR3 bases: TGTGCCAGTAGTGTCCGACAGGGGCGGTTAGCCGGGGAGCTGTTTTTT.

The CDR3 is CASREEGTYNEQFF. The CDR3 nucleotides are TGTGCCAGCAGGGAGGAGGGAACCTACAATGAGCAGTTCTTC. This chain joins TRBV2 and TRBJ2-1, with a tentative D call TRBD2 (6 bases). CDR3 length: 14 amino acids. Germline V gene data show CDR1 as SNHLY and CDR2 as FYNNEI. V lost 6 bases and J 2 bases, leaving 11 bases between the germline ends.

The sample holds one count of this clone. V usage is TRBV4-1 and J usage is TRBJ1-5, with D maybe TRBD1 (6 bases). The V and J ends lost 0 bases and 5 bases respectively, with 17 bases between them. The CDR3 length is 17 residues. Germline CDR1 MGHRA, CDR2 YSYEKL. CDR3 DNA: TGCGCCAGCAGCCAAGAAGGAGGTCGGACAGCGTATCAGCCCCAGCATTTT. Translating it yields CASSQEGGRTAYQPQHF.